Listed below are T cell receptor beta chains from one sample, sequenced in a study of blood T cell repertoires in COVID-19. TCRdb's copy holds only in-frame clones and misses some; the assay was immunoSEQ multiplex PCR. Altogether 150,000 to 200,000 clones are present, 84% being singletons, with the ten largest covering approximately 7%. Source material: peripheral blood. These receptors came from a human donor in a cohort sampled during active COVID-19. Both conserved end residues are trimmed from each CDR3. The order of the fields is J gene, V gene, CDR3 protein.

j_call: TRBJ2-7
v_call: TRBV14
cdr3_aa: ASSQGQGGYEQY

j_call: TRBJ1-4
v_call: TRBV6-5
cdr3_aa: ASSYFPQGANEKLF

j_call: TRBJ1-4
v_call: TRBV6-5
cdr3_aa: ASSTPGHGLEKLF

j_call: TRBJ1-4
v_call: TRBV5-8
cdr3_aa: ASSRWGQANEKLF

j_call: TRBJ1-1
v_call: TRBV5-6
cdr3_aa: ASSLTVNTEAF

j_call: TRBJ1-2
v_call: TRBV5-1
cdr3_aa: ASSLEYPGPGGYGYT

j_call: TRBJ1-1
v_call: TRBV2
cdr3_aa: ASSVGRDTEAF

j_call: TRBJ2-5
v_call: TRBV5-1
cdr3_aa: ASSLPFLGGGGKTQY

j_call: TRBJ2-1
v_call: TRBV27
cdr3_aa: ASSLSPRSNEQF

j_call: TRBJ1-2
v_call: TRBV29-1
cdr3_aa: SAAGTGEGGYT

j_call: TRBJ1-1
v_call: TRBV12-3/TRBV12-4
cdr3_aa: ASSLIGNTEAF

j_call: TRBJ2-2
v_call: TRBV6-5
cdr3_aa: ASSPILGGTGELF

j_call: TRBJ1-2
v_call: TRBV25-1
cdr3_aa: ASSEGDRSNYGYT

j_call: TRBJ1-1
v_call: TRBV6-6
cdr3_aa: ASSYSPGQNTEAF

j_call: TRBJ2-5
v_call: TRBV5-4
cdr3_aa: ASSLQQGKTQY

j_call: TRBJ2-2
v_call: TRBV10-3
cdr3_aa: AISGFASGTGELF

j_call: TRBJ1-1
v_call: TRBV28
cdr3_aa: ASSQVGRDTEAF

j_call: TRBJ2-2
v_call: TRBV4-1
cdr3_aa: ASSQGAGLAGTGGTGELF

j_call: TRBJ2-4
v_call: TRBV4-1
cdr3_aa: ASSQSYRGLAKNIQY

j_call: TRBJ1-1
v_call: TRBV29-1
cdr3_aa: SVAHGSEPGTEAF

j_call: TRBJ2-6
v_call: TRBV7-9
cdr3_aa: ASSLTGTGFPGANVLT

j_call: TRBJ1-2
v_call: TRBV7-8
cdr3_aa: ASSSGQAYGYT

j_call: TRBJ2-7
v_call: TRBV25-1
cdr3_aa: ASGNLGATEQY

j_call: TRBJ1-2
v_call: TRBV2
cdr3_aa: ASSPRIGVRGYT

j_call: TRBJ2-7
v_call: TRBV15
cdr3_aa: ATSRLAGPSYEQY

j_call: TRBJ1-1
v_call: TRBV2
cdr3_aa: ASGDSEAF

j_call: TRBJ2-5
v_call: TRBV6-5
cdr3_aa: ASSYDRVQETQY

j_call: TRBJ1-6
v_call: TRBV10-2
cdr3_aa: ASTINDGTEDNSPLH

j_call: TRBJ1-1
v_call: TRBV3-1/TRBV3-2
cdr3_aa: ASSLTRMNTEAF

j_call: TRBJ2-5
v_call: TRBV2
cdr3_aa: ASSDRVSGETQY

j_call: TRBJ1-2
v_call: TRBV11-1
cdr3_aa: ASSLDAGTDYGYT

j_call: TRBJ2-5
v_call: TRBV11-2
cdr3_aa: ASSRDREETQY

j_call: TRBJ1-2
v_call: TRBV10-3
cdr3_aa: AITDRGGSYGYT

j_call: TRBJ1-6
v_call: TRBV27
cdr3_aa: ASSLGAGGQGNSPLH

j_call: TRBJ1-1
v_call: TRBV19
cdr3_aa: ASSPVTGGHTEAF

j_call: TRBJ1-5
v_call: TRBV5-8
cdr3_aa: ASTLGQHSNQPQH

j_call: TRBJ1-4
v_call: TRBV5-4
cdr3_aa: ASSLGRGPDEKLF

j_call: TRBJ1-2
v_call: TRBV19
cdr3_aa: ASSIPPSPQGLYGYT

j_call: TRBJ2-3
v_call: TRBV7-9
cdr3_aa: ASSELAWSTDTQY

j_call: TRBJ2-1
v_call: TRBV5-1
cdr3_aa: ASSSGLAGVNEQF

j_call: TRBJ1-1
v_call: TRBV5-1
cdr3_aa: ASSYSFWNTEAF

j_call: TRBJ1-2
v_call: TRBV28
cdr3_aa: ASSFRDRYYGYT

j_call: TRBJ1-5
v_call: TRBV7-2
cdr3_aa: ASSSPDRGNQPQH

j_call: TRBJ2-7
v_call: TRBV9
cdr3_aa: ASSPGAGAYEQY

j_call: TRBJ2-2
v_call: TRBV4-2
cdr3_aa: ASSQDYRGLSNTGELF